Below are 16 T cell receptor beta chains sequenced from a single sample in a study of cytomegalovirus exposure and HLA in healthy donors. Data came from immunoSEQ multiplex PCR; TCRdb stores just in-frame clones and leaves some out. The sample yields about 73,000 clones, approximately 96% seen once. Sequencing was carried out using PBMCs. Receptor source: a man between 18 and 29 years old in good health and CMV-seronegative.

The sample holds one count of this clone. The genes are TRBV27 and TRBJ1-3, with a weak D call TRBD1 (6 bases). Between the trimmed V and J ends, which lost 5 bases and 6 bases, there was a span of 17 bases. Germline V gene sequence: CDR1 MNHEY, CDR2 SMNVEV (reference sequence). The CDR3 is made up of 15 amino acids. Here the CDR3 DNA reads TGTGCCAGCAGTCTTGGAAGGGGACATGCAAACACCATATATTTT. Protein: CASSLGRGHANTIYF.

The chain has TRBV11-2 and TRBJ1-6; D not resolved. The CDR3 has 14 amino acids. Germline V CDR1 and CDR2: SGHAT, FQNNGV. Trimming shortened V by 1 base and J by 10 bases, and 11 bases separated the two germline ends. In DNA, the CDR3 is TGTGCCAGCAGCTTAGGGTTCGGGGAATCACCCCTCCACTTT. It specifies CASSLGFGESPLHF.

The rearrangement links TRBV28 to TRBJ1-5; no firm D call. V gave up 3 bases and J gave up 5 bases, with 8 bases separating them. The CDR3 consists of 13 residues. Germline V gene sequence: CDR1 MDHEN, CDR2 SYDVKM. CDR3 sequence reads: CASSFPGDQPQHF. CDR3 coding DNA: TGTGCCAGCAGTTTCCCCGGAGATCAGCCCCAGCATTTT.

The chain couples TRBV19 to TRBJ2-3, with 9 bases fitting TRBD1. Germline CDR1 reads LNHDA; CDR2 reads SQIVND (reference sequence). The CDR3 is 16 residues long. Trimming removed 5 bases from V and 4 bases from J; junction bases left unmatched: 10. The CDR3 sequence is CASSLGTGRLADTQYF. CDR3 sequence (DNA): TGTGCCAGTAGTTTAGGGACAGGGCGCTTGGCAGATACGCAGTATTTT.

Here the CDR3 reads CASSFGTATYGYTF. CDR3 DNA: TGTGCCAGCAGCTTCGGGACAGCTACCTATGGCTACACCTTC. The J gene is TRBJ1-2, the V gene TRBV7-3; 7 bases match TRBD1. J lost 4 bases, V lost 3 bases, and 5 bases had no gene match. CDR3 length: 14 residues. Germline assignment: CDR1 SGHTA and CDR2 FQGTGA.

The chain links TRBV5-6 to TRBJ2-7; weak D call: TRBD1 (6 bases). The CDR3 totals 14 residues. V was cut by 3 bases and J by 2 bases, with 12 bases left in between. Germline V gene sequence: CDR1 SGHDT, CDR2 YYEEEE. CDR3: CASSWGRGPYEQYF. In DNA, the CDR3 is TGTGCCAGCAGCTGGGGCAGGGGACCCTACGAGCAGTACTTC.

The chain uses TRBV19 and TRBJ2-5; 8 nucleotides match TRBD1. The CDR3 has 14 residues. Germline assignment: CDR1 LNHDA and CDR2 SQIVND (reference sequence). V shed 5 bases, J shed 3 bases, and the junction held 5 bases outside the gene matches. The DNA for the CDR3 is TGTGCCAGTAGTTCCCAGGGGGCGAAAGAGACCCAGTACTTC. Protein sequence: CASSSQGAKETQYF. Full variable domain (missing parts from reference TRBV19 and TRBJ2-5): DGGITQSPKYLFRKEGQNVTLSCEQNLNHDAMYWYRQDPGQGLRLIYYSQIVNDFQKGDIAEGYSVSREKKESFPLTVTSAQKNPTAFYLCASSSQGAKETQYFGPGTRLLVL.

This rearrangement joins TRBV30 to TRBJ2-1; 8 nucleotides align to TRBD2. CDR1 GTSNPN and CDR2 SVGIG come from the germline V gene (reference sequence). Trimming removed 5 bases from V and 4 bases from J; junction bases left unmatched: 7. The CDR3 runs to 14 residues. CDR3 residues: CAWAPGLGYNEQFF. In nucleotides, the CDR3 is TGTGCCTGGGCACCGGGACTAGGATACAATGAGCAGTTCTTC.

The J gene is TRBJ1-1, the V gene TRBV27; D is unclear. Germline lookup yields CDR1 MNHEY and CDR2 SMNVEV (reference sequence). V was trimmed by 4 bases and J by 5 bases, leaving 8 bases between them. The CDR3 covers 12 residues. CDR3 sequence reads: CASSSPGTEAFF. CDR3 bases: TGTGCCAGCAGTTCCCCGGGGACTGAAGCTTTCTTT.

The rearrangement links TRBV7-9 to TRBJ1-5, with 9 bases lining up with TRBD1. Trimming removed 4 bases from V and 4 bases from J; junction bases left unmatched: 8. Germline V gives CDR1 SEHNR, CDR2 FQNEAQ (reference sequence). The CDR3 runs 16 residues. CDR3: CASSSASGQGNQPQHF. The CDR3 DNA follows: TGTGCCAGCAGCTCCGCCTCAGGACAGGGGAATCAGCCCCAGCATTTT.

This clone appeared once. The chain uses TRBV27 and TRBJ1-1; D gene uncertain. With 2 bases removed from V and 1 base from J, the gap between germline ends came to 8 bases. The length of the CDR3 is 14 residues. Per germline, CDR1 MNHEY and CDR2 SMNVEV (reference sequence). This CDR3 is CASSLTGENTEAFF. CDR3 DNA: TGTGCCAGCAGTTTAACCGGAGAGAACACTGAAGCTTTCTTT.

This rearrangement joins TRBV27 to TRBJ2-3; 8 bases line up with TRBD1. The CDR3 spans 14 residues. The trim removed 6 bases at V and 8 bases at J, leaving 10 bases unmatched. CDR1 and CDR2 from the germline V gene are MNHEY and SMNVEV (reference sequence). In DNA form, the CDR3 reads TGTGCCAGCAGGTCAGCCGGAGACAGGGGTACGCAGTATTTT. Protein product: CASRSAGDRGTQYF.

This clone appeared once. The chain is built from TRBV6-6 and TRBJ2-2; no definite D call. Germline CDR1 and CDR2: MNHNY and SVGAGI (reference sequence). The CDR3 sequence is 11 residues long. V lost 6 bases and J lost 5, with 4 bases in between. CDR3 loop: CASRETGELFF. CDR3 sequence (DNA): TGTGCCAGCAGAGAGACCGGGGAGCTGTTTTTT.

V usage is TRBV9 and J usage is TRBJ2-5; TRBD2 might be the D (5 bases). The ends were cut back, 7 bases at V and 5 bases at J, with 15 bases in the middle. The CDR3 contains 13 residues. The germline V gene has CDR1 SGDLS and CDR2 YYNGEE. The CDR3 DNA is TGTGCCAGCGGCAATGGACTCCTCGAGACCCAGTACTTC. Its translation: CASGNGLLETQYF.

This clone has a single count. This chain joins TRBV27 and TRBJ2-1; 10 positions match TRBD1. Trimming removed 0 bases from V and 6 bases from J; junction bases left unmatched: 2. The length of the CDR3 is 15 residues. Germline CDR1 reads MNHEY; CDR2 reads SMNVEV (reference sequence). The CDR3 is CASSLSGTGANEQFF. The CDR3, as DNA: TGTGCCAGCAGTTTATCCGGGACAGGGGCCAATGAGCAGTTCTTC.

The chain couples TRBV6-1 to TRBJ2-7; 7 positions match TRBD2. J was trimmed by 3 bases and V by 7 bases; bases with no gene match: 6. The CDR3 has 13 residues. Germline assignment: CDR1 MNHNS and CDR2 SASEGT. The CDR3: CASTAGQGYEQYF. CDR3 nucleotide sequence: TGTGCCAGCACAGCGGGGCAGGGCTACGAGCAGTACTTC.